The rows below give T cell receptor beta chains drawn from one sample of a study of long-term antiretroviral therapy in people with HIV. Repertoires were generated with immunoSEQ multiplex PCR, while TCRdb's copy carries only in-frame clones and drops some. The repertoire holds 20,000 to 25,000 clones, 85% to 95% seen once, with more than 8% in the top ten. This material consisted of unsorted PBMCs, taken 7.6 years after starting antiretroviral therapy. The receptors were gathered from a woman between 35 and 50 years old with HIV. CDR3s include the opening cysteine and the closing phenylalanine or tryptophan. Each record gives: J gene, clone size, V gene, CDR3 protein. Not every row has a clone size; where given, it reads once, few, many or a size class.

TRBJ2-7 | . | TRBV19 | CASSFRTGGGEQYF
TRBJ1-2 | . | TRBV7-6 | CASSLDATGLKGYTF
TRBJ2-1 | . | TRBV19 | CASKAGWGDEQFF
TRBJ2-2 | . | TRBV7-2 | CASSSPWGSANTGELFF
TRBJ1-3 | once | TRBV9 | CASSVGQGSGNTIYF
TRBJ2-7 | . | TRBV5-1 | CASSLGAGVGEQYF
TRBJ2-2 | . | TRBV7-7 | CASSVSGGPTGELFF
TRBJ2-3 | . | TRBV27 | CASSPGTRWDTQYF
TRBJ1-1 | . | TRBV7-8 | CASSPGRGQANTEAFF
TRBJ1-5 | . | TRBV6-5 | CASSYKGQPQHF
TRBJ2-7 | . | TRBV5-6 | CASSLVQPYEQYF
TRBJ2-7 | . | TRBV5-4 | CASSLASYEQYF
TRBJ2-2 | . | TRBV6-6 | CASRIQGTGTGELFF
TRBJ1-3 | once | TRBV2 | CASSEGTGSGNTIYF
TRBJ2-3 | . | TRBV20-1 | CSAQNVDTQYF
TRBJ1-6 | . | TRBV5-1 | CASSPRPGGGSPLHF